Listed below are T cell receptor beta chains from one sample, sequenced in a study of vaccination and CD4 T cells after COVID-19. TCRdb reprocessed the PCR reads via MiXCR and lists one record per CDR3 protein. Here the sample spans about 19,000 distinct CDR3 sequences, more than 20% being singletons. The antigens for these receptors are not known. The sample consisted of cultured CD4+ T cells from blood. The receptor source for this set is a human donor with COVID-19. The CDR3 runs from the conserved cysteine through the conserved F or W. D genes are given only for firm matches. Clone size appears in some rows only: once, few, many, or a class for an expanded clone.

j_gene	abundance	v_gene	d_gene	CDR3nt	CDR3aa
TRBJ1-5	few	TRBV12-3/TRBV12-4	.	TGTGCCAGCAGTCCACGCCGGGACAATAATCAGCCCCAGCATTTT	CASSPRRDNNQPQHF
TRBJ1-6	few	TRBV12-3/TRBV12-4	.	TGTGCCAGCAGCCCAGGGGACCATAATTCACCCCTCCACTTT	CASSPGDHNSPLHF
TRBJ1-5	.	TRBV7-2	.	TGTGCCAGCAGCCCAGGGAGGAACAATCAGCCCCAGCATTTT	CASSPGRNNQPQHF
TRBJ2-5	few	TRBV12-3/TRBV12-4	.	TGTGCCACCTCGGCTACAGGGCCTGAGACCCAGTACTTC	CATSATGPETQYF
TRBJ1-5	few	TRBV5-8	.	TGTGCCAGCAGCCCCGGGGTCTTGGGTCAGCCCCAGCATTTT	CASSPGVLGQPQHF
TRBJ2-7	.	TRBV20-1	.	TGCAGTGCCCCAATCCGGGCAGGGCGCAACAACCACGAGCAGTACTTC	CSAPIRAGRNNHEQYF
TRBJ2-6	few	TRBV6-5	TRBD1	TGTGCCAGCAGTTCGTGGGGGACAGGGTATAACTCTGGGGCCAACGTCCTGACTTTC	CASSSWGTGYNSGANVLTF
TRBJ2-7	few	TRBV27	TRBD1	TGTGCCAGCAGTTTAGCCCTAGGGACAGGGCAAATTTACGAGCAGTACTTC	CASSLALGTGQIYEQYF
TRBJ2-5	medium-sized	TRBV7-2	TRBD2	TGTGCCAGCAGCTTAGTTGGTGCGATAGCGGGGCCCCAAGAGACCCAGTACTTC	CASSLVGAIAGPQETQYF
TRBJ2-3	large	TRBV24-1	.	TGTGCCACCAGACTAGGGGAATTGACAGATACGCAGTATTTT	CATRLGELTDTQYF